The T cell receptor beta chain described here comes from a study of shared clonotypes between healthy human individuals. Clones were read by immunoSEQ multiplex PCR, and TCRdb kept only the in-frame ones, dropping some. The sample contains a few million clones, more than 90% of which appear only once. The CDR3 spans 19 residues. Looked up from germline, CDR1 is SGHTA and CDR2 is FQGTGA. V lost 3 bases and J lost 0, with 20 bases in between. Findings of the study overall: As a rule, naive subsets had a larger estimated richness than memory subsets. Clonotypes shared by all four sorted-subset donors had higher generation probabilities than non-shared clonotypes.

About this clone itself: Its antigen is unidentified.

The genes are TRBV7-3 and TRBJ2-2; D is ambiguous. The sequenced sample consisted of naive CD4+ T cells sorted from blood. Described subset: CD45RA+ positively selected. This sequence originates from a man between 18 and 29 years old in good health. In nucleotides, the CDR3 is TGTGCCAGCAGCTTCGTCGGGTATTTGGACGATACGAACACCGGGGAGCTGTTTTTT. Encoded protein: CASSFVGYLDDTNTGELFF.